Listed below are T cell receptor beta chains from one sample, sequenced in a study of blood T cell repertoires in COVID-19. Using immunoSEQ multiplex PCR, the repertoire was profiled, and TCRdb retains in-frame clones only, with some absent. This table has 200,000 to 250,000 clones, under 90% appearing once. Sequenced sample: peripheral blood. These receptors originate from a woman of 80 years or more with active or convalescent COVID-19. Both conserved end residues are part of each CDR3. The order of the fields is D gene, J gene, CDR3 length, clone size, V gene, CDR3 protein, CDR3 DNA. D genes are given only for firm matches. Only part of the rows carry a size: once, few, many, or a class if the clone is expanded.

TRBD2 | TRBJ2-7 | 14 | . | TRBV5-1 | CASSLEVRGYEQYF | TGCGCCAGCAGCTTGGAAGTGCGGGGGTACGAGCAGTACTTC
. | TRBJ2-2 | 17 | . | TRBV27 | CASRALGGLSGTGELFF | TGTGCCAGCAGGGCGTTAGGGGGACTATCGGGCACCGGGGAGCTGTTTTTT
TRBD1 | TRBJ1-6 | 17 | . | TRBV4-3 | CASSQDGRQGGSSPLHF | TGCGCCAGCAGCCAAGATGGGAGACAGGGGGGTAGTTCACCCCTCCACTTT
. | TRBJ1-5 | 14 | . | TRBV6-5 | CASTGDFGLQPQHF | TGTGCCAGCACCGGGGATTTCGGGCTTCAGCCCCAGCATTTT
. | TRBJ1-2 | 15 | . | TRBV6-2/TRBV6-3 | CASSTTLRVDYGYTF | TGTGCCAGCAGTACCACCCTCAGGGTTGACTATGGCTACACCTTC
TRBD1 | TRBJ1-1 | 16 | once | TRBV11-3 | CASSLKAGQGGTEAFF | TGTGCCAGCAGTCTAAAGGCGGGACAGGGTGGTACTGAAGCTTTCTTT
TRBD2 | TRBJ2-7 | 14 | . | TRBV10-2 | CASSGSRGSYEQYF | TGCGCCAGCAGTGGTTCGCGGGGGTCCTACGAGCAGTACTTC
TRBD2 | TRBJ2-2 | 16 | . | TRBV5-4 | CASRQGTSGGGGELFF | TGTGCCAGCAGGCAGGGGACTAGCGGAGGGGGCGGGGAGCTGTTTTTT
TRBD1 | TRBJ2-5 | 14 | . | TRBV7-9 | CASSLTGGSETQYF | TGTGCCAGCAGCTTGACAGGGGGTTCAGAGACCCAGTACTTC
. | TRBJ1-1 | 14 | . | TRBV7-3 | CASSLGGGYTEAFF | TGTGCCAGCAGCTTAGGGGGCGGGTACACTGAAGCTTTCTTT
. | TRBJ2-1 | 16 | . | TRBV20-1 | CSASRYGEKVYNEQFF | TGCAGTGCTAGTCGCTACGGGGAGAAGGTCTACAATGAGCAGTTCTTC
. | TRBJ2-3 | 15 | . | TRBV5-1 | CASSLVGASTDTQYF | TGCGCCAGCAGCTTGGTAGGGGCTAGCACAGATACGCAGTATTTT
TRBD1 | TRBJ1-2 | 18 | . | TRBV15 | CATSRGGTGGSFGYGYTF | TGTGCCACCAGCAGAGGAGGGACAGGGGGCTCTTTCGGCTATGGCTACACCTTC
. | TRBJ2-1 | 12 | . | TRBV5-1 | CASSPGLWEQFF | TGCGCCAGCAGCCCGGGACTTTGGGAGCAGTTCTTC
. | TRBJ2-7 | 13 | . | TRBV28 | CASSFSTPYEQYF | TGTGCCAGCAGTTTCAGTACACCCTACGAGCAGTACTTC
TRBD1 | TRBJ1-2 | 15 | . | TRBV5-4 | CASSSKTGVLYGYTF | TGTGCCAGCAGCTCGAAGACAGGGGTTCTTTATGGCTACACCTTC
. | TRBJ1-5 | 14 | . | TRBV6-5 | CASSPGRGSQPQHF | TGTGCCAGCAGTCCCGGGAGGGGAAGCCAGCCCCAGCATTTT
. | TRBJ1-2 | 14 | . | TRBV9 | CASSAPGFLYGYTF | TGTGCCAGCAGCGCACCAGGGTTTTTGTATGGCTACACCTTC
. | TRBJ1-1 | 15 | . | TRBV9 | CASSVGNREGTEAFF | TGTGCCAGCAGCGTAGGTAACAGGGAAGGCACTGAAGCTTTCTTT
. | TRBJ1-2 | 16 | once | TRBV7-3 | CASSSVDRITNYGYTF | TGTGCCAGCAGCTCGGTTGACAGGATTACTAACTATGGCTACACCTTC
. | TRBJ2-2 | 15 | . | TRBV3-1/TRBV3-2 | CASSARDLNTGELFF | TGTGCCAGCAGCGCCCGGGATCTAAACACCGGGGAGCTGTTTTTT
TRBD1 | TRBJ1-1 | 16 | . | TRBV11-2 | CASTQPQTGGYTEAFF | TGTGCCAGCACCCAACCCCAGACAGGGGGCTACACTGAAGCTTTCTTT
. | TRBJ2-7 | 16 | . | TRBV18 | CASSPLPPQGTYEQYF | TGTGCCAGCTCACCACTACCCCCCCAGGGAACCTACGAGCAGTACTTC
. | TRBJ1-1 | 14 | . | TRBV7-9 | CASSLGQPNTEAFF | TGTGCCAGCAGTTTAGGACAGCCGAACACTGAAGCTTTCTTT
TRBD2 | TRBJ2-2 | 16 | . | TRBV7-9 | CASSSTSGRPLGELFF | TGTGCCAGCAGCTCCACTAGCGGGAGGCCCTTGGGGGAGCTGTTTTTT
. | TRBJ1-2 | 14 | few | TRBV6-6 | CASSRGQGNYGYTF | TGTGCCAGCAGTCGGGGGCAGGGGAACTATGGCTACACCTTC
. | TRBJ2-3 | 15 | . | TRBV7-9 | CASSFKIGRADTQYF | TGTGCCAGCAGCTTCAAAATTGGGCGGGCGGATACGCAGTATTTT
TRBD1 | TRBJ1-1 | 10 | . | TRBV30 | CAWKQGVAFF | TGTGCCTGGAAACAGGGGGTAGCTTTCTTT
TRBD2 | TRBJ2-2 | 18 | . | TRBV25-1 | CASSGGLAGGPIRWELFF | TGTGCCAGCAGTGGGGGACTAGCGGGAGGGCCAATTCGATGGGAGCTGTTTTTT
TRBD2 | TRBJ2-3 | 17 | . | TRBV5-4 | CASSPSFRGRRGDTQYF | TGTGCCAGCAGCCCCTCCTTCCGCGGGAGGAGGGGAGATACGCAGTATTTT
. | TRBJ2-5 | 14 | . | TRBV7-9 | CASSNYGRRETQYF | TGTGCCAGCAGCAATTACGGCAGGAGGGAGACCCAGTACTTC
TRBD1 | TRBJ2-2 | 16 | . | TRBV6-6 | CASSYSDRGNTGELFF | TGTGCCAGCAGTTACTCCGACAGGGGGAACACCGGGGAGCTGTTTTTT
TRBD2 | TRBJ2-1 | 17 | few | TRBV2 | CASTSRVSSGRAAEQFF | TGTGCCAGCACCTCGAGGGTGTCTAGCGGGAGGGCCGCTGAGCAGTTCTTC
. | TRBJ1-1 | 15 | . | TRBV18 | CASSPGAGANTEAFF | TGTGCCAGCTCACCGGGGGCGGGGGCTAACACTGAAGCTTTCTTT
TRBD1 | TRBJ1-3 | 19 | . | TRBV6-6 | CASSRSIQDRGGSGNTIYF | TGTGCCAGCAGTCGATCGATCCAGGACAGGGGGGGCTCTGGAAACACCATATATTTT
. | TRBJ2-3 | 15 | . | TRBV2 | CASSLSGKGADTQYF | TGTGCCAGCAGTCTCTCGGGAAAAGGCGCAGATACGCAGTATTTT
TRBD1 | TRBJ1-2 | 15 | . | TRBV7-9 | CASSPRRDRGLGYTF | TGTGCCAGCAGCCCCAGGCGGGACAGGGGGCTCGGCTACACCTTC
. | TRBJ1-5 | 15 | . | TRBV4-2 | CASSPRAQGGQPQHF | TGTGCCAGCAGCCCCCGGGCGCAGGGAGGTCAGCCCCAGCATTTT
TRBD2 | TRBJ2-5 | 16 | . | TRBV5-1 | CASSFVGRGDQETQYF | TGCGCCAGCAGCTTTGTCGGGAGGGGCGACCAAGAGACCCAGTACTTC
TRBD2 | TRBJ2-2 | 15 | . | TRBV18 | CASSTSGRGTGELFF | TGTGCCAGTTCGACTAGCGGGAGGGGCACCGGGGAGCTGTTTTTT
. | TRBJ2-5 | 13 | . | TRBV9 | CASAAGSQETQYF | TGTGCCAGTGCCGCGGGGAGCCAGGAGACCCAGTACTTC
TRBD1 | TRBJ2-3 | 16 | . | TRBV7-6 | CASSWGQVSGTDTQYF | TGTGCCAGCAGCTGGGGACAGGTTTCGGGCACAGATACGCAGTATTTT
TRBD1 | TRBJ1-2 | 15 | . | TRBV28 | CASSPGTGTNYGYTF | TGTGCCAGCAGTCCGGGGACAGGAACTAACTATGGCTACACCTTC
TRBD1 | TRBJ2-7 | 12 | . | TRBV19 | CASSNRGDEQYF | TGTGCCAGTAGTAACAGGGGGGACGAGCAGTACTTC
. | TRBJ2-7 | 14 | once | TRBV5-4 | CASSLKGVSYEQYF | TGTGCCAGCAGCTTAAAGGGAGTGTCCTACGAGCAGTACTTC
TRBD2 | TRBJ2-5 | 17 | . | TRBV5-5 | CASRPSPGLVNGETQYF | TGTGCCAGCAGGCCCTCTCCGGGACTAGTGAATGGCGAGACCCAGTACTTC
TRBD2 | TRBJ2-5 | 16 | . | TRBV2 | CASSEGLAGGQETQYF | TGTGCCAGCAGTGAAGGTCTAGCGGGGGGCCAAGAGACCCAGTACTTC
. | TRBJ2-6 | 17 | . | TRBV6-2/TRBV6-3 | CASSYSNSYSGANVLTF | TGTGCCAGCAGTTACTCGAACAGCTACTCTGGGGCCAACGTCCTGACTTTC
TRBD2 | TRBJ2-3 | 15 | . | TRBV10-3 | CAISAGGPSTDTQYF | TGTGCCATCAGCGCGGGGGGCCCGTCTACAGATACGCAGTATTTT
. | TRBJ2-7 | 15 | once | TRBV5-4 | CASSSTSGTSYEQYF | TGTGCCAGCAGCTCCACCAGCGGAACCAGCTACGAGCAGTACTTC
TRBD1 | TRBJ1-1 | 14 | . | TRBV18 | CASSDRGQNTEAFF | TGTGCCAGCTCCGACAGGGGACAGAACACTGAAGCTTTCTTT
. | TRBJ1-1 | 15 | . | TRBV7-2 | CASSPAASSNTEAFF | TGTGCCAGCAGCCCAGCAGCGTCTTCGAACACTGAAGCTTTCTTT
TRBD2 | TRBJ2-1 | 15 | . | TRBV7-2 | CASSLELAAQNEQFF | TGTGCCAGCAGCTTAGAACTAGCGGCCCAGAATGAGCAGTTCTTC
. | TRBJ2-7 | 12 | . | TRBV7-6 | CASSPTGSEQYF | TGTGCCAGCAGCCCTACAGGGAGCGAGCAGTACTTC
. | TRBJ2-7 | 14 | . | TRBV25-1 | CASSEWGTSYEQYF | TGTGCCAGCAGTGAATGGGGGACATCCTACGAGCAGTACTTC
. | TRBJ1-1 | 13 | . | TRBV7-9 | CASSISVNTEAFF | TGTGCCAGCAGTATCAGTGTGAACACTGAAGCTTTCTTT
. | TRBJ2-2 | 16 | . | TRBV21-1 | CASSKSSASNTGELFF | TGTGCCAGCAGCAAGTCTAGCGCCTCGAACACCGGGGAGCTGTTTTTT